This T cell receptor (beta chain) is drawn from a study of OX40 agonist ivuxolimab in advanced cancers. The overall study: Three individuals attained partial responses, comprising one hepatocellular carcinoma case and two cutaneous melanoma cases.

The repertoire was sequenced with immunoSEQ multiplex PCR; TCRdb's copy has only in-frame clones and lacks some. The sample includes about 64,000 clones, roughly four fifths of them seen just once. This CDR3 comprises 14 residues. V gave up 5 bases and J gave up 2 bases; unmatched junction bases: 5. Germline CDR1 is SEHNR and CDR2 is FQNEAQ (reference sequence). This receptor was identified in an adult with an advanced solid tumor such as melanoma, head and neck, liver or kidney cancer. The sequencing here drew on CD4+ or CD8+ T cells sorted from blood, taken in a trial of the OX40 agonist ivuxolimab. The chain couples TRBV7-9 to TRBJ2-5; 7 bases line up with TRBD2. The CDR3 region is CASSAGGRQETQYF. The CDR3 DNA sequence: TGTGCCAGCAGCGCCGGGGGGAGGCAAGAGACCCAGTACTTC.